The source of this T cell receptor beta chain is a study of shared clonotypes between healthy human individuals. As concerns this clone: Its antigen is unknown.

The run depth of the assay was deep. The protocol was immunoSEQ multiplex PCR, while the TCRdb copy is restricted to in-frame clones and leaves out a portion. Of 2 million to 2.5 million clones listed, 90% to 96% are singletons. Study findings and constraints: The study found lower generation probabilities in non-shared clonotypes than in those shared by all four donors. Around 4.9% of naive CD4 clonotypes were shared across four donors.

The CDR3 contains 16 residues. V was clipped by 5 bases and J by 0 bases; unmatched bases: 7. The germline V gene encodes CDR1 MDHEN and CDR2 SYDVKM. The sequencing input was naive CD4+ T cells sorted from blood. Subset: CD45RA+ positively selected. The chain combines TRBV28 with TRBJ2-5; TRBD2 agrees at 9 bases. This clonotype was obtained from a man between 18 and 35 years old in good health. Here the CDR3 reads CASSDGTSPYQETQYF. The DNA of the CDR3 is TGTGCCAGCAGTGACGGGACTAGCCCGTACCAAGAGACCCAGTACTTC.